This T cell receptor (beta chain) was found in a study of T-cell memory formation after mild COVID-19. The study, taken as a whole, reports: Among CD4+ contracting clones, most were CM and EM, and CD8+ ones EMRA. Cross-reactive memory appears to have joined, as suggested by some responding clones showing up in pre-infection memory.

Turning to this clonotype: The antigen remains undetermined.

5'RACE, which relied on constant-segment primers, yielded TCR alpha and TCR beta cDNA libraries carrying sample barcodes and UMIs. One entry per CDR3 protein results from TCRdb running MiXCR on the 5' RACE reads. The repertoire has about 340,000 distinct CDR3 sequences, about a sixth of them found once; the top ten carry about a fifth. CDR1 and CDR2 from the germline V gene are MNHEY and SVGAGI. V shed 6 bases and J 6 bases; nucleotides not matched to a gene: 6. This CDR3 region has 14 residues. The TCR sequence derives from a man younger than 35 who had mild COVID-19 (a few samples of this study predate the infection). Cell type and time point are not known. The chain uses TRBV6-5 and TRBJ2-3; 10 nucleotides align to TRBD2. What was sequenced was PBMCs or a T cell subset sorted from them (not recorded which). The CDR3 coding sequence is TGTGCCAGCAGGTCTAGCGGGGGTATGGATACGCAGTATTTT. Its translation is CASRSSGGMDTQYF.